This T cell receptor (beta chain) was observed in a study of T-cell memory formation after mild COVID-19. Across the whole study: Largely donor-specific TCR clusters were found.

The TCR alpha and TCR beta cDNA libraries, bearing sample barcodes and UMIs, were generated by 5'RACE using constant-segment primers. TCRdb itself ran the 5' RACE reads through MiXCR, one entry per CDR3 protein. The table records around 260,000 distinct CDR3 sequences, 15% to 20% of them present only once. Per germline, CDR1 SQVTM and CDR2 ANQGSEA. The CDR3 is 11 amino acids. Trimming left V 4 bases short and J 5 bases short, with 9 bases between. For this clonotype: Its antigen is unidentified.

Broader study findings: Contracting CD4+ clones sat mainly in CM and EM; CD8+ in EMRA. Pre-infection memory harbored some responding clones, suggesting cross-reactive memory joined.

Sequenced: PBMCs or a T cell subset sorted from them (not recorded which). This clonotype was obtained from a man between 18 and 29 years old who had mild COVID-19 (a few samples of this study predate the infection). Cell type and time point are not known. This chain connects TRBV29-1 to TRBJ2-7, with a possible D match to TRBD2 (5 bases). CDR3 DNA: TGCAGCGTTGTTCGAGGGAACGAGCAGTACGTC. As protein: CSVVRGNEQYV.